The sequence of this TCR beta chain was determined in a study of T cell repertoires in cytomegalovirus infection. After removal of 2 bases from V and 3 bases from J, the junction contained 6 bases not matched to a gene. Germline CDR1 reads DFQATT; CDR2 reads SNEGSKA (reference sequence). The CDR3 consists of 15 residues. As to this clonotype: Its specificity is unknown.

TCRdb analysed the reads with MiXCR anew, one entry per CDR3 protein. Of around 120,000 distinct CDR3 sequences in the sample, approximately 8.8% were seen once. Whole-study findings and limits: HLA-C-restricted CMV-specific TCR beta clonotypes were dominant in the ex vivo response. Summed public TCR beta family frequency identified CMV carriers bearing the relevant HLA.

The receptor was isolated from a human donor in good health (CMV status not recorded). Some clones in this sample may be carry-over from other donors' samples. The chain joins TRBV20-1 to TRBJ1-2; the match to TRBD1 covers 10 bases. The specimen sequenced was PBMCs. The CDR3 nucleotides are TGCAGTGCTAGACACCGACAGGGGGCGGACTATGGCTACACCTTC. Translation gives CSARHRQGADYGYTF.